One and the same sample provided the 23 T cell receptor beta chains below, sequenced in a study of shared clonotypes between healthy human individuals. Generated by immunoSEQ multiplex PCR, the TCRdb table keeps only in-frame clones and is missing some. The sample consists of more than 900,000 clones, approximately 78% of them appearing once. Source material: memory CD4+ T cells from PBMCs. As for subset: CD45RA-negative fraction. These receptors were obtained from a man between 18 and 35 years old in good health. Some clones in this sample may be carry-over from other donors' samples.

The chain couples TRBV6-1 to TRBJ2-5, with a weak D call TRBD1 (6 bases). This CDR3 has 14 residues. Germline V gene lookup returns CDR1 MNHNS and CDR2 SASEGT. Trimming cost V 3 bases and J 3 bases, with 11 bases left between them. As DNA, the CDR3 is TGTGCCAGCAGTGACTGGGCAGGGGAAGAGACCCAGTACTTC. Translation gives CASSDWAGEETQYF.

This rearrangement joins TRBV5-1 to TRBJ1-1; D unresolved. Germline V gives CDR1 SGHRS, CDR2 YFSETQ. The CDR3 extends over 14 amino acids. V was shortened by 3 bases and J by 1 base, with 10 bases between the two germline ends. CDR3 nucleotides: TGCGCCAGCAGCTGGAGACGGGAGAACACTGAAGCTTTCTTT. Translated: CASSWRRENTEAFF.

The chain recombines TRBV28 with TRBJ1-2; possibly TRBD1 for D (6 bases). Germline V gene data show CDR1 as MDHEN and CDR2 as SYDVKM. V was shortened by 3 bases and J by 4 bases, with 12 bases between the two germline ends. The CDR3 length is 14 residues. The CDR3: CASSLGAQVYGYTF. CDR3 coding DNA: TGTGCCAGCAGTTTGGGGGCGCAGGTCTATGGCTACACCTTC.

Written as DNA, the CDR3 is TGTGCCAGCAGCTTAGGTCGGACAATCGCAAGGGAGACCCAGTACTTC. Translating gives CASSLGRTIARETQYF. The gene calls are TRBV14 and TRBJ2-5; D perhaps matches TRBD1 (5 bases). Trimming removed 5 bases at V and 5 bases at J, with 21 bases between. Per germline, CDR1 SGHDN and CDR2 FVKESK. The CDR3 spans 16 residues.

The rearrangement links TRBV18 to TRBJ2-7; 10 bases match TRBD1. Trimming removed 4 bases from V and 5 bases from J; junction bases left unmatched: 5. The CDR3 covers 14 residues. Germline V gene sequence: CDR1 KGHSH, CDR2 LQKENI. CDR3 nucleotides: TGTGCCAGCTCACAAGGACAGGGGGGCCACGAGCAGTACTTC. This translates into CASSQGQGGHEQYF.

The rearrangement uses TRBV6-1 and TRBJ2-7; 11 nucleotides align to TRBD1. V lost 6 bases to trimming and J lost 5 bases; unmatched junction nucleotides: 3. The CDR3 runs 13 residues. Germline CDR1 is MNHNS and CDR2 is SASEGT. This CDR3 reads CASRRTGGHEQYF. DNA for the CDR3: TGTGCCAGCAGGAGGACAGGGGGCCACGAGCAGTACTTC.

The chain employs TRBV27 and TRBJ1-3; D perhaps matches TRBD1 (6 bases). The CDR3 totals 15 residues. CDR1 and CDR2 from the germline V gene are MNHEY and SMNVEV (reference sequence). V was pared by 2 bases and J by 4 bases, with 12 bases between. This chain's CDR3 is CASSLNRGTGNTIYF. In DNA, the CDR3 is TGTGCCAGCAGTTTAAATAGGGGGACCGGAAACACCATATATTTT.

DNA of the CDR3: TGCGCCAGCAGCTTGGAGACTAGCGGGAGACATGAGCAGTTCTTC. Protein: CASSLETSGRHEQFF. J is TRBJ2-1 and V is TRBV5-1; 12 nucleotides match TRBD2. This CDR3 has 15 residues. Germline V lookup: CDR1 SGHRS, CDR2 YFSETQ. Trimming removed 0 bases from V and 8 bases from J; junction bases left unmatched: 3. Full variable domain (missing parts from reference TRBV5-1 and TRBJ2-1): KAGVTQTPRYLIKTRGQQVTLSCSPISGHRSVSWYQQTPGQGLQFLFEYFSETQRNKGNFPGRFSGRQFSNSRSEMNVSTLELGDSALYLCASSLETSGRHEQFFGPGTRLTVL.

CDR3 region: CASSSLGEGNYGYTF. The CDR3 region has the DNA TGTGCCAGCAGCTCCCTCGGGGAGGGGAACTATGGCTACACCTTC. This chain uses TRBV28 with TRBJ1-2; tentative D call: TRBD1 (5 bases). Trimming stripped 6 bases from V and 2 bases from J, with 16 bases between. Germline values: CDR1 MDHEN, CDR2 SYDVKM. The CDR3 covers 15 residues.

The V call is TRBV28, the J call TRBJ2-7, with D uncertain. V lost 4 bases, J lost 0 bases, and 10 bases lay in between. The germline CDR1 and CDR2 sequences are MDHEN and SYDVKM. The CDR3 consists of 14 residues. This CDR3 is CASSWIVGSYEQYF. The CDR3 nucleotides read TGTGCCAGCAGTTGGATCGTAGGCTCCTACGAGCAGTACTTC.

V and J are TRBV30 and TRBJ1-1; weak D call: TRBD1 (6 bases). Germline-derived CDR1 and CDR2 are GTSNPN and SVGIG (reference sequence). This CDR3 spans 13 amino acids. V lost 3 bases, J lost 2 bases, and 10 bases lay in between. The CDR3 here is CAWRGQFNTEAFF. CDR3 sequence (DNA): TGTGCCTGGAGAGGACAGTTTAACACTGAAGCTTTCTTT.

The V call is TRBV7-2, the J call TRBJ1-5, with D perhaps TRBD1 (5 bases). Germline V gene lookup returns CDR1 SGHTA and CDR2 FQGNSA. The CDR3 consists of 14 residues. Trimming pared 1 base from V and 11 bases from J, leaving 15 bases between. CDR3 amino acids: CASSLGWGADTQHF. The CDR3 DNA reads TGTGCCAGCAGCTTAGGTTGGGGCGCTGATACCCAGCATTTT.

The chain joins TRBV11-2 to TRBJ1-4; TRBD1 might be the D (6 bases). The germline gives CDR1 SGHAT, CDR2 FQNNGV. Trimming stripped 4 bases from V and 8 bases from J, with 17 bases between. The CDR3 length is 15 residues. The CDR3 DNA sequence: TGTGCCAGCAGCTCTCGACAGGCGCGGGGCGAAAAACTGTTTTTT. Translated, it gives CASSSRQARGEKLFF.

The rearrangement uses TRBV9 and TRBJ1-3, with D possibly matching TRBD1 (5 bases). This CDR3 region has 12 residues. CDR1 SGDLS and CDR2 YYNGEE come from the germline V gene. Deletions cut 5 bases from V and 12 bases from J, with 15 bases between. DNA of the CDR3: TGTGCCAGCAGTCCAGAGGCGGGGGTCATATATTTT. This sequence encodes CASSPEAGVIYF.

The rearrangement links TRBV20-1 to TRBJ2-7; unclear D gene. Per germline, CDR1 DFQATT and CDR2 SNEGSKA (reference sequence). The length of the CDR3 is 11 residues. V shed 2 bases and J shed 7 bases, with 9 bases lying between them. The chain's CDR3 is CSARFSREQYF. The CDR3 DNA is TGCAGTGCTAGATTTTCCCGAGAGCAGTACTTC.

This clone was seen only a few times. The chain couples TRBV9 to TRBJ1-2; 7 bases fit TRBD1. The CDR3 consists of 12 residues. CDR1 is SGDLS, CDR2 YYNGEE, per germline. V was pared by 3 bases and J by 8 bases, with 4 bases of the junction left unmatched. CDR3 bases: TGTGCCAGCAGCGAGCGACAGGGCGGCTACACCTTC. This encodes CASSERQGGYTF.

The J gene is TRBJ2-7, the V gene TRBV9; 7 bases map to TRBD1. CDR3 length: 15 amino acids. Germline CDR1 reads SGDLS; CDR2 reads YYNGEE. V was clipped by 2 bases and J by 6 bases; unmatched bases: 11. CDR3 in DNA: TGTGCCAGCAGCGTCCTTGGGGACCCAGGGGGCGAGCAGTACTTC. It encodes CASSVLGDPGGEQYF.

This chain uses TRBV7-2 with TRBJ2-1, with D unclear. Trimming cost V 7 bases and J 0 bases, with 13 bases left between them. In germline, CDR1 is SGHTA, CDR2 FQGNSA. CDR3 length: 15 residues. In DNA form, the CDR3 reads TGTGCCAGCACTCGCGGTGTAGCCTCCTACAATGAGCAGTTCTTC. It codes for CASTRGVASYNEQFF.

V is TRBV4-2 and J is TRBJ1-5; 7 bases agree with TRBD1. This CDR3 spans 15 amino acids. V dropped 5 bases and J dropped 1; count of bases not matched to a gene: 5. Germline V lookup: CDR1 LGHNA, CDR2 YNFKEQ. In nucleotides, the CDR3 is TGTGCCAGCAGCGACCCAGGGGGGAGCAATCAGCCCCAGCATTTT. Protein product: CASSDPGGSNQPQHF.

This clone was detected only once. The chain combines TRBV5-1 with TRBJ2-1; D is uncertain. The germline gives CDR1 SGHRS, CDR2 YFSETQ. This CDR3 has 14 residues. V lost 4 bases and J 6 bases, leaving 14 bases between the germline ends. The CDR3 DNA reads as TGCGCCAGCAGCCCGGTAGTATCGATCAATGAGCAGTTCTTC. It yields the protein CASSPVVSINEQFF.

This chain links TRBV9 with TRBJ1-2; 8 bases match TRBD1. The germline V gene encodes CDR1 SGDLS and CDR2 YYNGEE. The CDR3 consists of 15 residues. The ends lost 3 bases at V and 8 bases at J; junction bases unmatched: 12. CDR3 bases: TGTGCCAGCAGCGGAGGACAGGGAGACTTGGAAGGCTACACCTTC. Amino acids: CASSGGQGDLEGYTF.

The genes are TRBV29-1 and TRBJ2-7; either TRBD1 or TRBD2 may supply D (5 bases each). V was cut by 5 bases and J by 0 bases, with 14 bases left in between. Germline CDR1 and CDR2: SQVTM and ANQGSEA. This CDR3 contains 14 residues. CDR3 residues: CSVRRDVSSYEQYF. Here the CDR3 DNA reads TGCAGCGTTCGCCGGGACGTGAGCTCCTACGAGCAGTACTTC.

J is TRBJ1-4 and V is TRBV5-5, with a tentative D call TRBD1 (5 bases). Germline CDR1 SGHKS, CDR2 YYEKEE (reference sequence). Trimming left V 5 bases short and J 8 bases short, with 13 bases between. The length of the CDR3 is 13 residues. The CDR3 DNA sequence: TGTGCCAGCAGGTGGAGGGACGACGAAAAACTGTTTTTT. Residues: CASRWRDDEKLFF.